This TCR beta chain stems from a study of graft-versus-host responses after intestinal transplantation. Across the study: Recipients underwent multivisceral, liver-intestinal, or isolated intestinal transplants. All recipients were given anti-thymocyte globulin induction, and tacrolimus and steroids were then administered for 2 to 3 years. Study findings and constraints: Early after transplant, HvG declines were associated with peak levels of circulating GvH clones. Some patients had graft-donor T cell macrochimerism, and their allografts showed high graft-versus-host to host-versus-graft clonal ratios.

Time point: postoperative day 105 after intestinal transplantation (dayNNNN = postoperative day). Graft tissue processing released intraepithelial and lamina propria lymphocytes. This CDR3 spans 13 amino acids. Germline V gene data show CDR1 as SGHNT and CDR2 as YYREEE (reference sequence). The V end was cut by 2 bases, the J end by 2 bases, with 8 bases between. Libraries were prepared by immunoSEQ multiplex PCR; TCRdb keeps only in-frame clonotypes and omits some of them. The profile shows 4,100 or so clones, roughly 84% of them singletons. As for this clone: The antigen remains undetermined.

Sequencing was performed on ileum tissue, taken 105 days after intestinal transplantation. The sequence derives from a human patient who received an intestinal transplant, so some T cells may come from the graft donor. The chain is built from TRBV5-4 and TRBJ2-7, with D possibly matching TRBD1 (5 bases). CDR3 residues: CASSLGRAYEQYF. The CDR3, as DNA: TGTGCCAGCAGCTTAGGCAGGGCCTACGAGCAGTACTTC.